A selection of T cell receptor beta chains follows, all from one sample in a study of Ad26.COV2.S vaccination and SARS-CoV-2 variants. Some clones are missing from TCRdb's copy, which holds only in-frame ones; the method was immunoSEQ multiplex PCR. This table has roughly 380,000 clones, approximately 88% appearing once. This specimen consisted of peripheral blood, obtained in a trial of Ad26.COV2.S vaccine versus placebo. These receptors were collected from a person aged 18 to 59 who received the Ad26.COV2.S COVID-19 vaccine or a placebo. Each CDR3 is given with its conserved first and last residue. Fields, in order: clone size, D gene, V gene, J gene, CDR3 protein, CDR3 DNA. The D gene is left open where the match is weak. Clone size is not always given. Where it is, it says once, few, many or a class for expanded clones.

many	TRBD2	TRBV7-8	TRBJ2-1	CASRLAGGLGSYNEQFF	TGTGCCAGCAGACTAGCGGGGGGGCTCGGTTCCTACAATGAGCAGTTCTTC
.	TRBD1	TRBV11-3	TRBJ2-5	CASSLSGQVGETQYF	TGTGCCAGCAGCCTTTCCGGACAGGTGGGAGAGACCCAGTACTTC
once	TRBD1	TRBV4-2	TRBJ2-7	CASSPNSGTGGNEQYF	TGTGCCAGCAGCCCCAACTCCGGGACAGGGGGCAACGAGCAGTACTTC
.	.	TRBV9	TRBJ2-2	CASSVMGVNTGELFF	TGTGCCAGCAGCGTAATGGGGGTAAACACCGGGGAGCTGTTTTTT
.	.	TRBV4-3	TRBJ2-1	CASSPRFSGGADNEQFF	TGCGCCAGCAGCCCCCGATTCAGTGGGGGGGCGGACAATGAGCAGTTCTTC
.	TRBD1	TRBV2	TRBJ1-5	CASRTGGGSQPQHF	TGTGCCAGCAGGACAGGGGGCGGGAGTCAGCCCCAGCATTTT
.	TRBD2	TRBV4-1	TRBJ2-1	CASSQWPSGGPRNEQFF	TGCGCCAGCAGCCAATGGCCTAGCGGGGGGCCCCGCAATGAGCAGTTCTTC
.	.	TRBV27	TRBJ1-2	CASRRGPDYGYTF	TGTGCCAGCAGACGGGGGCCGGACTATGGCTACACCTTC
.	.	TRBV27	TRBJ2-3	CASTTNPQRDTQYF	TGTGCCAGCACCACGAACCCCCAGAGAGATACGCAGTATTTT
.	.	TRBV19	TRBJ1-5	CASSINSGGHRNQPQHF	TGTGCCAGTAGTATTAATTCGGGGGGCCATCGCAATCAGCCCCAGCATTTT
few	.	TRBV2	TRBJ2-7	CASSPGPPHEQYF	TGTGCCAGCAGCCCCGGGCCCCCGCACGAGCAGTACTTC
.	.	TRBV14	TRBJ1-3	CASSPRQHSGNTIYF	TGTGCCAGCAGCCCCAGACAGCACTCTGGAAACACCATATATTTT
.	TRBD2	TRBV7-3	TRBJ2-7	CASSHGGAPSYEQYF	TGTGCCAGCAGCCACGGGGGGGCCCCCTCCTACGAGCAGTACTTC
.	.	TRBV12-2	TRBJ2-5	CASRLGGGEETQYF	TGTGCAAGTCGCTTAGGAGGGGGCGAAGAGACCCAGTACTTC
.	.	TRBV9	TRBJ1-6	CASSGGARNSPLHF	TGTGCCAGCAGCGGGGGGGCGAGGAATTCACCCCTCCACTTT
.	.	TRBV4-3	TRBJ2-7	CASSQERRSPEQYF	TGCGCCAGCAGCCAAGAACGACGGAGCCCCGAGCAGTACTTC
.	.	TRBV4-3	TRBJ2-5	CASSQDLRGAGETQYF	TGCGCCAGCAGCCAAGATCTAAGGGGGGCCGGGGAGACCCAGTACTTC
.	TRBD2	TRBV27	TRBJ2-3	CASSGGGVGDTQYF	TGTGCCAGCAGCGGCGGGGGGGTAGGAGATACGCAGTATTTT
.	.	TRBV5-5	TRBJ2-7	CASSLGPGVYEQYF	TGTGCCAGCAGCTTGGGGCCCGGGGTCTACGAGCAGTACTTC
.	TRBD1	TRBV6-5	TRBJ1-5	CASRGTGEQPQHF	TGTGCCAGCAGGGGGACAGGGGAGCAGCCCCAGCATTTT
.	.	TRBV28	TRBJ1-1	CASGQRNTEAFF	TGTGCCAGCGGACAGAGAAACACTGAAGCTTTCTTT
.	.	TRBV28	TRBJ2-7	CASHTPSRVLGNEQYF	TGTGCCAGCCACACCCCCAGCAGGGTCTTAGGAAACGAGCAGTACTTC
.	TRBD2	TRBV7-2	TRBJ2-7	CASSLERGSSYEQYF	TGTGCCAGCAGCCTCGAGCGGGGGAGCTCCTACGAGCAGTACTTC
.	.	TRBV6-6	TRBJ1-2	CASSYSMQGYTF	TGTGCCAGCAGTTACAGCATGCAGGGCTACACCTTC
.	.	TRBV6-5	TRBJ2-1	CASSYVRGKAHNEQFF	TGTGCCAGCAGTTACGTTCGGGGTAAAGCTCACAATGAGCAGTTCTTC
.	.	TRBV7-9	TRBJ1-6	CASSLAPLRSYNSPLHF	TGTGCCAGCAGCTTAGCTCCCCTCCGGTCCTATAATTCACCCCTCCACTTT
once	.	TRBV5-5	TRBJ2-2	CASSLVWRGAGELFF	TGTGCCAGCAGCTTGGTATGGCGGGGTGCCGGGGAGCTGTTTTTT
.	.	TRBV19	TRBJ1-6	CASSAARTSPLHF	TGTGCCAGTAGTGCGGCCCGGACGTCACCCCTCCACTTT
once	TRBD1	TRBV28	TRBJ1-5	CASSSAPDRVLGGNQPQHF	TGTGCCAGCAGTTCCGCCCCAGACAGGGTATTAGGTGGCAATCAGCCCCAGCATTTT
.	TRBD2	TRBV6-2/TRBV6-3	TRBJ2-3	CASSYSLATDTQYF	TGTGCCAGCAGTTACTCACTAGCGACGGATACGCAGTATTTT
.	TRBD1	TRBV6-5	TRBJ2-2	CASSWTGDITGELFF	TGTGCCAGCAGTTGGACAGGGGATATCACCGGGGAGCTGTTTTTT
.	.	TRBV5-4	TRBJ2-7	CASSPEVAASSYEQYF	TGTGCCAGCAGCCCGGAAGTAGCGGCGAGCTCCTACGAGCAGTACTTC
.	.	TRBV4-3	TRBJ2-7	CASSQVTEQYF	TGCGCCAGCAGCCAAGTCACCGAGCAGTACTTC
once	.	TRBV3-1/TRBV3-2	TRBJ1-3	CASSQVGFSGNTIYF	TGTGCCAGCAGCCAAGTAGGGTTCTCTGGAAACACCATATATTTT
.	.	TRBV28	TRBJ1-2	CASSLDGRTYGYTF	TGTGCCAGCAGCCTGGACGGAAGGACCTATGGCTACACCTTC
.	.	TRBV3-1/TRBV3-2	TRBJ1-6	CASSQAVGSSYNSPLHF	TGTGCCAGCAGCCAAGCCGTCGGTAGCTCCTATAATTCACCCCTCCACTTT
.	.	TRBV18	TRBJ1-2	CASSPSGGDYGYTF	TGTGCCAGCTCACCCTCAGGCGGGGACTATGGCTACACCTTC
.	TRBD1	TRBV5-1	TRBJ2-5	CASGGTGAETQYF	TGCGCCAGCGGAGGGACAGGGGCCGAGACCCAGTACTTC
.	.	TRBV27	TRBJ1-1	CASNNGGPNTEAFF	TGTGCCAGCAATAACGGGGGGCCGAACACTGAAGCTTTCTTT
.	.	TRBV7-7	TRBJ2-5	CASSLGTGLETQYF	TGTGCCAGCAGCTTAGGTACGGGTCTGGAGACCCAGTACTTC
.	.	TRBV19	TRBJ2-2	CASSTDGFSGELFF	TGTGCCAGTAGTACGGACGGATTTTCTGGGGAGCTGTTTTTT
once	.	TRBV5-4	TRBJ2-5	CASSFGGAQETQYF	TGTGCCAGCAGCTTTGGGGGGGCACAAGAGACCCAGTACTTC
.	TRBD1	TRBV7-3	TRBJ2-5	CASSLDKGASETQYF	TGTGCCAGCAGCTTAGACAAGGGGGCATCGGAGACCCAGTACTTC
.	TRBD2	TRBV7-2	TRBJ2-2	CASSFPGGPLNTGELFF	TGTGCCAGCAGCTTCCCGGGGGGTCCCTTGAACACCGGGGAGCTGTTTTTT
.	.	TRBV19	TRBJ1-5	CASSAQGRDQPQHF	TGTGCCAGTAGTGCCCAGGGTCGGGATCAGCCCCAGCATTTT
.	.	TRBV2	TRBJ2-7	CASSGSTQQQYF	TGTGCCAGCAGTGGTAGTACCCAACAGCAGTACTTC
.	TRBD1	TRBV29-1	TRBJ2-7	CSGIRQGRGEQYF	TGCAGCGGTATCCGACAGGGTCGAGGCGAGCAGTACTTC
.	.	TRBV5-1	TRBJ2-6	CASMSGQGVSGANVLTF	TGCGCCAGCATGTCGGGGCAGGGCGTTTCTGGGGCCAACGTCCTGACTTTC
.	.	TRBV28	TRBJ1-1	CASSFPQGRMNTEAFF	TGTGCCAGCAGTTTTCCACAGGGCCGCATGAACACTGAAGCTTTCTTT
.	.	TRBV9	TRBJ2-3	CASSVGPQLGDTQYF	TGTGCCAGCAGCGTAGGGCCACAACTCGGAGATACGCAGTATTTT
.	TRBD2	TRBV7-3	TRBJ2-3	CASSLRGLAGDHTSTDTQYF	TGTGCCAGCAGCTTAAGGGGACTAGCGGGGGATCATACTAGCACAGATACGCAGTATTTT